The next 16 T cell receptor beta chains were all read from a single sample in a study of T cells in Graves' hyperthyroidism and ophthalmopathy. TCR beta CDR3 region amplification was performed from RNA transcripts. The TCR CDR3 first-round RT-PCR relied on the HTBI primer set. MiXCR was run by TCRdb on the multiplex PCR reads, yielding one entry per CDR3 protein. The sample yields 620,000 or so distinct CDR3 sequences, about 14% seen once. The sequencing sample was made of blood. These receptor sequences come from a woman between 45 and 65 years old with Graves' ophthalmopathy.

There are many counts of this clonotype. The V gene is TRBV9, the J gene TRBJ2-5, with D unresolved. The V end was cut by 0 bases, the J end by 5 bases, with 8 bases between. The CDR3 length is 13 residues. Germline lookup yields CDR1 SGDLS and CDR2 YYNGEE. For the CDR3, the DNA is TGTGCCAGCAGCGTAGCTCAAGGGGAGACCCAGTACTTC. Protein product: CASSVAQGETQYF.

This clonotype was counted ten times or more. The chain has TRBV7-3 and TRBJ2-3; 10 bases agree with TRBD2. Germline loops: CDR1 SGHTA, CDR2 FQGTGA. V trimming: 5 bases; J trimming: 5 bases; junction bases outside the gene matches: 13. The CDR3 extends over 17 amino acids. Written as DNA, the CDR3 is TGTGCCAGCAGCAAGAGACTAGCGGGCCCCTCCTTAGATACGCAGTATTTT. Its protein is CASSKRLAGPSLDTQYF.

The V gene is TRBV5-8, the J gene TRBJ2-1; D remains ambiguous. The CDR3 is 16 residues long. Trimming took 0 bases from V and 6 from J, leaving 16 bases between them. CDR1 is SGHTS and CDR2 is YDEGEE in the germline V gene. The CDR3, as DNA: TGTGCCAGCAGCTTGGGACCCCCCACAATCGGCAATGAGCAGTTCTTC. Protein product: CASSLGPPTIGNEQFF. Looking up the rest from reference TRBV5-8 and TRBJ2-1 gives the full variable domain: EAGVTQSPTHLIKTRGQQATLRCSPISGHTSVYWYQQALGLGLQFLLWYDEGEERNRGNFPPRFSGRQFPNYSSELNVNALELEDSALYLCASSLGPPTIGNEQFFGPGTRLTVL.

The V and J genes are TRBV4-3 and TRBJ2-7; 11 nucleotides agree with TRBD2. Germline trimming cut 3 bases from V and 4 bases from J; bases unmatched to any gene: 8. The CDR3 is 16 residues long. The V gene's germline CDR1 is LGHNA and CDR2 YSLEER. The CDR3 reads CASSQDLGTSGYEQYF. The DNA of the CDR3 is TGCGCCAGCAGCCAGGACCTCGGGACTAGCGGTTACGAGCAGTACTTC.

This clonotype was recorded many times. V is TRBV20-1 and J is TRBJ2-3; no firm D call. The CDR3 runs 13 residues. The germline V gene has CDR1 DFQATT and CDR2 SNEGSKA (reference sequence). The CDR3 loop reads CSLGGPSTDTQYF. In DNA form, the CDR3 reads TGCAGCCTTGGCGGCCCTAGCACAGATACGCAGTATTTT.

The rearrangement links TRBV20-1 to TRBJ2-1, with TRBD1 identical over 9 bases. Trimming cost V 6 bases and J 0 bases; bases outside gene matches: 12. The CDR3 contains 17 residues. Germline CDR1 reads DFQATT; CDR2 reads SNEGSKA (reference sequence). Here the CDR3 reads CSASDRGGTGSYNEQFF. The CDR3 nucleotides read TGCAGTGCAAGTGACAGGGGGGGGACCGGCTCCTACAATGAGCAGTTCTTC.

This clonotype showed up just a few times. Here the CDR3 reads CASSLVLIGDRENTGELFF. As DNA, the CDR3 is TGTGCCAGCAGCTTAGTGTTGATTGGCGACAGAGAGAACACCGGGGAGCTGTTTTTT. This sequence joins TRBV7-9 and TRBJ2-2; maybe TRBD1 (5 bases). Germline V gene data show CDR1 as SEHNR and CDR2 as FQNEAQ (reference sequence). The V and J ends lost 1 base and 1 base respectively, with 19 bases between them. There are 19 residues in the CDR3.

This clonotype was observed a few times. This sequence joins TRBV10-3 and TRBJ1-2; D gene uncertain. The CDR3 consists of 12 residues. CDR1 and CDR2 (germline): ENHRY, SYGVKD. V was trimmed by 5 bases and J by 0 bases, leaving 4 bases between them. CDR3 region: CAISTANYGYTF. The DNA of the CDR3 is TGTGCCATCAGTACAGCTAACTATGGCTACACCTTC.

This chain links TRBV29-1 with TRBJ2-5, with 10 bases identical to TRBD2. The junction had 11 bases not matched to a gene; V was cut back by 8 bases and J by 2 bases. In germline, CDR1 is SQVTM, CDR2 ANQGSEA. The CDR3 spans 15 residues. CDR3 residues: CSLEKREGFQETQYF. The CDR3 bases are TGCAGCTTAGAGAAGCGGGAGGGTTTTCAAGAGACCCAGTACTTC.

The chain joins TRBV6-9 to TRBJ1-3, with D possibly matching TRBD1 (6 bases). The CDR3 covers 15 residues. The germline V gene has CDR1 MNHGY and CDR2 SVAAGI. Trimming removed 4 bases from V and 4 bases from J, with 14 bases in between. The CDR3: CASSLSGGGGNTIYF. Written as DNA, the CDR3 is TGTGCCAGCAGTTTGAGCGGGGGCGGCGGAAACACCATATATTTT.

This clonotype was counted at least ten times. V usage is TRBV6-5 and J usage is TRBJ1-5; D unresolved. CDR1 is MNHEY and CDR2 is SVGAGI in the germline V gene. V lost 0 bases to trimming and J lost 3 bases, with 3 bases between them. The CDR3 consists of 13 residues. The CDR3 coding sequence is TGTGCCAGCAGTTACTCGACCAATCAGCCCCAGCATTTT. Its protein product is CASSYSTNQPQHF.

This clonotype was counted at least ten times. The chain links TRBV20-1 to TRBJ1-4, with 7 bases aligning to TRBD1. CDR1 is DFQATT and CDR2 is SNEGSKA in the germline V gene (reference sequence). The CDR3 consists of 16 residues. V shed 4 bases and J 4 bases; nucleotides not matched to a gene: 12. For the CDR3, the DNA is TGCAGTGCTACCAGGCCGGGACAGCGATTTAATGAAAAACTGTTTTTT. Amino acids: CSATRPGQRFNEKLFF.

This clonotype has at least ten counts. The rearrangement joins TRBV27 to TRBJ1-5; the D is unclear. The CDR3 extends over 14 amino acids. Deletions cut 2 bases from V and 0 bases from J, with 5 bases between. Germline V CDR1 and CDR2: MNHEY, SMNVEV (reference sequence). In DNA, the CDR3 is TGTGCCAGCAGTTTAGCAGTTAGCAATCAGCCCCAGCATTTT. Its translation is CASSLAVSNQPQHF.

This clonotype was detected many times. The V and J genes are TRBV12-3 or TRBV12-4 and TRBJ2-7; the D call may be TRBD1 or TRBD2 (5 bases each). The V end was cut by 7 bases, the J end by 3 bases, with 16 bases between. The CDR3 is 14 residues long. The CDR3 nucleotides read TGTGCCAGCACTAAGGGGACCCCGAGCTACGAGCAGTACTTC. Its protein is CASTKGTPSYEQYF.

Remarks on this clonotype: The junction does not match germline at one end; this may be a read error. V is TRBV6-1 and J is TRBJ2-3; D is perhaps TRBD1 (6 bases). This CDR3 is 15 amino acids long. The V gene's germline CDR1 is MNHNS and CDR2 SASEGT. This CDR3 is CACSDTQGHTDTQYF. CDR3 DNA sequence: TGTGCCTGCAGTGACACGCAGGGACACACAGATACGCAGTATTTT.

This rearrangement joins TRBV14 to TRBJ2-7; D gene unclear. Trimming took off 5 bases at V and 7 bases at J, with 15 bases between the two ends. This CDR3 is 13 amino acids long. The germline V gene encodes CDR1 SGHDN and CDR2 FVKESK. The CDR3: CASSKMAVGEQYF. The CDR3 DNA reads TGTGCCAGCAGCAAAATGGCGGTCGGTGAGCAGTACTTC.